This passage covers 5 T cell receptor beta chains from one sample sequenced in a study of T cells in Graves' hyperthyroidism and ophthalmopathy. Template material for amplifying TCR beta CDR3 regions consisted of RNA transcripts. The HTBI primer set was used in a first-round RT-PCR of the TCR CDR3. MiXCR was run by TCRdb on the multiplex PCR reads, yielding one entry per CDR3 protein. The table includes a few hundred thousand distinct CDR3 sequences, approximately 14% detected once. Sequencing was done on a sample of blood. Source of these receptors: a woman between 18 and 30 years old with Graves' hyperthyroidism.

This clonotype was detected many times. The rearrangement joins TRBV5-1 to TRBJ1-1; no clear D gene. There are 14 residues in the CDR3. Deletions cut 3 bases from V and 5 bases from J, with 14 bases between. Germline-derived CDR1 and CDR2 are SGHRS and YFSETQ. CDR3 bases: TGCGCCAGCAGCTCGTCCGGGCCTCTAACTGAAGCTTTCTTT. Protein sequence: CASSSSGPLTEAFF.

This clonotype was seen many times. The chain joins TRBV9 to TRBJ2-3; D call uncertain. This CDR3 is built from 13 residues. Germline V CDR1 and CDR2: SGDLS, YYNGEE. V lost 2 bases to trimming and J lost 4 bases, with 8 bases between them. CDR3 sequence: CASSVSFADTQYF. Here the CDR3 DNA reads TGTGCCAGCAGCGTGAGTTTTGCAGATACGCAGTATTTT.

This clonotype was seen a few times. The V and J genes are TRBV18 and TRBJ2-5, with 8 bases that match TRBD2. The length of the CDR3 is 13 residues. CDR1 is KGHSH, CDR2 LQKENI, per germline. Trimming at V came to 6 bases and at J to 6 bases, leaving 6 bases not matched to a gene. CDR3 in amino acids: CASSIREGKTQYF. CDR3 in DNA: TGTGCCAGCTCGATCCGGGAGGGGAAGACCCAGTACTTC.

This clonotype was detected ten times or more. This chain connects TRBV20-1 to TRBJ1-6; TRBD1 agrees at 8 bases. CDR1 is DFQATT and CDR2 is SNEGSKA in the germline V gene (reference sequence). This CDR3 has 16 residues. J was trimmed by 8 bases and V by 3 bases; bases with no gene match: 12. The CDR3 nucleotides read TGCAGTGCTAGTAGGACAGGGCTTGAGGGGTATTCACCCCTCCACTTT. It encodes CSASRTGLEGYSPLHF.

The CDR3 region is CASKRGPPYGYTF. CDR3 nucleotide sequence: TGTGCCAGCAAAAGGGGGCCCCCCTATGGCTACACCTTC. The gene calls are TRBV27 and TRBJ1-2; 7 positions match TRBD1. From germline, CDR1 is MNHEY and CDR2 SMNVEV (reference sequence). Unmatched junction bases numbered 6, after V lost 7 bases and J lost 4 bases. CDR3 length: 13 amino acids.